The present T cell receptor (beta chain) was sequenced within a study of blood T cell repertoires in COVID-19. Study-wide context: Samples came from the United States, Italy and Spain, spanning acute and convalescent COVID-19. T cells, B-cell-depleted T cells, or PBMCs supplied cDNA or gDNA.

Germline CDR1 SGHNT, CDR2 YYREEE (reference sequence). The V segment lost 2 bases and the J segment 2 bases; nucleotides outside the gene matches: 5. The CDR3 extends over 15 amino acids. In the source study's methods: It was from reference gene primer amplification that nucleated cell counts were estimated. Libraries were prepared by immunoSEQ multiplex PCR; TCRdb keeps only in-frame clonotypes and omits some of them. From that table come the V and J calls and clone size; the DNA was used to work out D and trimming. This table holds 200,000 to 300,000 clones, 84% found once. Sequenced sample: peripheral blood. V and J are TRBV5-4 and TRBJ1-2, with 8 bases fitting TRBD1. This clonotype was sampled from a man between 60 and 70 years old with acute or convalescent COVID-19. CDR3: CASSFAGGKNYGYTF. In DNA form, the CDR3 reads TGTGCCAGCAGCTTCGCAGGGGGCAAAAACTATGGCTACACCTTC.